These T cell receptor beta chains were read from a single sample in a study of neoadjuvant anti-PD-1 for oral cavity cancer. Sequenced by immunoSEQ multiplex PCR; TCRdb stores in-frame clones only, minus some. This table holds around 13,000 clones, less than 85% found once. Sequences were derived from PBMCs, sampled before nivolumab (anti-PD-1) treatment. The receptors shown here come from a person aged 35-80 years with oral cavity squamous cell carcinoma. The CDR3 runs from the conserved cysteine through the conserved F or W. The order of the fields is clone size, J gene, D gene, V gene, CDR3 DNA, CDR3 protein. The D gene is left open where the match is weak. Clone size is not always given. Where it is, it says once, few, many or a class for expanded clones.

- TRBJ2-2 - TRBV5-5 TGTGCCAGCAGCCTGGCGGGGCCCAGGGTGCCCGGGGAGCTGTTTTTT CASSLAGPRVPGELFF
few TRBJ2-7 TRBD2 TRBV12-5 TGTGCTAGTGGTCCTCTAGCGGGGGGCGCCGAGCAGTACTTC CASGPLAGGAEQYF
- TRBJ2-1 TRBD2 TRBV5-6 TGTGCCAGCAGTCCTGCCCGACTAGCTCACAATGAGCAGTTCTTC CASSPARLAHNEQFF
- TRBJ2-7 TRBD2 TRBV6-6 TGTGCCAGCAGTTACGGACTAGCGGCCTACGAGCAGTACTTC CASSYGLAAYEQYF
- TRBJ2-7 - TRBV29-1 TGCAGCGTTGAGGAAAGGGGGTTGAACGAGCAGTACTTC CSVEERGLNEQYF
- TRBJ2-2 TRBD2 TRBV2 TGTGCCAGCAAACTAGCGGGAGCGGGGGGCGGGGAGCTGTTTTTT CASKLAGAGGGELFF
few TRBJ1-2 - TRBV7-2 TGTGCCAGCAGCTCCCTCAATAGGGGCGGTAACTATGGCTACACCTTC CASSSLNRGGNYGYTF
- TRBJ1-2 - TRBV10-2 TGCGCCAGCAGTGGGGCTGGGACGGGCTATGGCTACACCTTC CASSGAGTGYGYTF
- TRBJ1-1 - TRBV7-2 TGTGCCAGCAGCGGCCATGGGGGAAGGGCGAACACTGAAGCTTTCTTT CASSGHGGRANTEAFF
- TRBJ1-5 - TRBV6-4 TGTGCCAGCAGCCAGACAGGTACTCAGCCCCAGCATTTT CASSQTGTQPQHF
- TRBJ2-7 - TRBV11-2 TGTGCCAGCAGCTTAGCGATCGGGTTAGACGAGCAGTACTTC CASSLAIGLDEQYF
few TRBJ1-5 - TRBV6-6 TGTGCCAGCAGTTACTCAACTAGCAATCAGCCCCAGCATTTT CASSYSTSNQPQHF
- TRBJ1-2 - TRBV2 TGTGCCAGCAGTGAAGGTCGGGGGCTTTCTAACTATGGCTACACCTTC CASSEGRGLSNYGYTF
- TRBJ1-2 - TRBV7-2 TGTGCCAGCAGCCCCTCGCCAGCAGCGGGCTACACCTTC CASSPSPAAGYTF
- TRBJ2-2 - TRBV2 TGTGCCAGCACCCGACGGATGGGGGGCACCGGGGAGCTGTTTTTT CASTRRMGGTGELFF
- TRBJ1-1 - TRBV28 TGTGCCAGCAGCCAAATGAACACTGAAGCTTTCTTT CASSQMNTEAFF
- TRBJ1-1 TRBD1 TRBV30 TGTGCCTGGACTGTGGTGGACAGGGTACCAGGGTTGGGCACTGAAGCTTTCTTT CAWTVVDRVPGLGTEAFF
- TRBJ2-3 - TRBV6-4 TGTGCCAGCAGTGACCTAGAGCGGCTACGGGAAGATACGCAGTATTTT CASSDLERLREDTQYF
once TRBJ2-1 TRBD2 TRBV5-1 TGCGCCAGCAGTCGCGGGGGACGCGACAATGAGCAGTTCTTC CASSRGGRDNEQFF
- TRBJ1-4 - TRBV4-2 TGTGCCAGCAGCCAAGATCCAGGCTTAAATGGTGAAAAACTGTTTTTT CASSQDPGLNGEKLFF
- TRBJ2-2 TRBD2 TRBV28 TGTGCCAGCAGGCTTAGCGGGGGGAACACCGGGGAGCTGTTTTTT CASRLSGGNTGELFF
- TRBJ2-5 - TRBV7-8 TGTGCCAGCATCGACACCGGTAGGGGTTTGAGCCAAGAGACCCAGTACTTC CASIDTGRGLSQETQYF
- TRBJ2-3 - TRBV7-6 TGTGCCAGCAGCCGCCGCGGCGCAGGGTGGACAGATACGCAGTATTTT CASSRRGAGWTDTQYF
- TRBJ1-1 - TRBV7-9 TGTGCCAGCAGCCCCAGGGGCGCGAACACTGAAGCTTTCTTT CASSPRGANTEAFF
- TRBJ1-5 - TRBV6-6 TGTGCCAGCAGTTACTCGGCCAGTCAGCCCCAGCATTTT CASSYSASQPQHF
- TRBJ2-5 TRBD1 TRBV7-7 TGTGCCAGCAGCTTGGACAGGGGAGAGACCCAGTACTTC CASSLDRGETQYF
- TRBJ2-1 - TRBV5-6 TGTGCCAGCAGCTTCCGGAATGAGCAGTTCTTC CASSFRNEQFF
few TRBJ1-6 - TRBV5-1 TGCGCCAGCAGCTCGAGACAGGCGGATAATTCACCCCTCCACTTT CASSSRQADNSPLHF
- TRBJ2-2 - TRBV7-9 TGTGCCAGCAGCTATAGCGGACGTGACACCGGGGAGCTGTTTTTT CASSYSGRDTGELFF
- TRBJ1-3 - TRBV28 TGTGCCAGCAGTTTACCCGGGACACTCGGAAACACCATATATTTT CASSLPGTLGNTIYF
few TRBJ2-2 - TRBV14 TGTGCCAGCAGCCAAGACGCAGTGAACACCGGGGAGCTGTTTTTT CASSQDAVNTGELFF
- TRBJ2-2 - TRBV11-1 TGTGCCAGCAGCTTATTGACGAATACCGGGGAGCTGTTTTTT CASSLLTNTGELFF
few TRBJ1-6 - TRBV7-2 TGTGCCAGCAGCACGCAACCTAATTCACCCCTCCACTTT CASSTQPNSPLHF
- TRBJ1-1 - TRBV29-1 TGCAGCGTTGAAGGTGTTGGAGGGGGAAGTCGAGCTTTCTTT CSVEGVGGGSRAFF
- TRBJ1-2 - TRBV5-6 TGTGCCAGCAGCCTTTCCAGGGTTGCTGGCTACACCTTC CASSLSRVAGYTF
- TRBJ1-2 - TRBV11-2 TGTGCCAGCAGCTTAGGGTTGGATAGCTATGGCTACACCTTC CASSLGLDSYGYTF
few TRBJ2-2 TRBD1 TRBV29-1 TGCAGCGCTGGGACAGGGAACACCGGGGAGCTGTTTTTT CSAGTGNTGELFF
few TRBJ1-2 - TRBV7-9 TGTGCCAGCAGCTTTACGGGATCTAACTATGGCTACACCTTC CASSFTGSNYGYTF
- TRBJ2-1 - TRBV9 TGTGCCAGCAGCGTAGCAAGCTCCTACAATGAGCAGTTCTTC CASSVASSYNEQFF
- TRBJ2-2 TRBD1 TRBV9 TGTGCCAGCAGCGGGAACAGGGGCACCGGGGAGCTGTTTTTT CASSGNRGTGELFF
once TRBJ2-7 - TRBV27 TGTGCCAGCAGTCCTCGAAGGGTCGGCTCCTACGAGCAGTACTTC CASSPRRVGSYEQYF
- TRBJ2-6 - TRBV9 TGTGCCAGCAGCGTAGAAGGCTCAGTCTCCTCCGGGGCCAACGTCCTGACTTTC CASSVEGSVSSGANVLTF
few TRBJ1-1 - TRBV28 TGTGCCAGCAGTTTAATAGGGGAAGGAGGGAGCACTGAAGCTTTCTTT CASSLIGEGGSTEAFF
once TRBJ1-1 - TRBV9 TGTGCCAGCAGCGTATTTGAGGGGCGGAACACTGAAGCTTTCTTT CASSVFEGRNTEAFF
- TRBJ2-1 - TRBV6-6 TGTGCCAGCAGTTATGGGGAACCTCAATACAATGAGCAGTTCTTC CASSYGEPQYNEQFF
few TRBJ2-2 TRBD2 TRBV6-1 TGTGCCAGCAGTGCGGTAGCGGGGGGCCGGGGCACCGGGGAGCTGTTTTTT CASSAVAGGRGTGELFF
few TRBJ2-7 TRBD1 TRBV6-5 TGTGCCAGCAGTTACGCCCGACAGGGAGTCTCCGAGCAGTACTTC CASSYARQGVSEQYF
- TRBJ2-6 - TRBV11-2 TGTGCCAGCAGCCCCGAACTGGACGGCCACTCTGGGGCCAACGTCCTGACTTTC CASSPELDGHSGANVLTF
- TRBJ2-2 - TRBV7-6 TGTGCCAGCAGCTCAGAGGCGGCTAGCAGCAGGGAGCTGTTTTTT CASSSEAASSRELFF
once TRBJ1-1 - TRBV18 TGTGCCAGCTCACCCGGCAGGGAGGGTGAAGCTTTCTTT CASSPGREGEAFF
- TRBJ1-4 - TRBV6-1 TGTGCCAGTGGACAGACACTTAATGAAAAACTGTTTTTT CASGQTLNEKLFF
- TRBJ1-4 - TRBV5-1 TGCGCCAGCCGCAAGGTCTCCGGAGATGAAAAACTGTTTTTT CASRKVSGDEKLFF
- TRBJ2-7 - TRBV4-1 TGCGCCAGCAGCCAAGATGCAGGGGCGTACCTCGAGCAGTACTTC CASSQDAGAYLEQYF
- TRBJ2-7 TRBD2 TRBV7-9 TGTGCCAGCAGCCCGTGGGCGGGAGATGTCAACGAGCAGTACTTC CASSPWAGDVNEQYF
- TRBJ1-3 TRBD1 TRBV4-2 TGTGCCAGCAGCCGAGAGGGGACAGGGGCCTCGTGGGGAAACACCATATATTTT CASSREGTGASWGNTIYF